This T cell receptor beta chain was captured in a study of breast tumors, draining lymph nodes, adjacent tissues. Points from the study as a whole: The lymph node origin of tumor T cells was framed as consistent with a hypothesis, not demonstrated. Luminal-like breast cancer showed significantly greater tumor-nontumor repertoire similarity than basal-like breast cancer did.

TCRdb analysed the multiplex PCR reads with MiXCR anew, one entry per CDR3 protein. The table lists approximately 89,000 distinct CDR3 sequences, approximately 30% of them singletons. Samples came from axillary lymph nodes draining the breast cancer. Trimming left V 1 base short and J 4 bases short, with 13 bases between. Per the germline V gene, CDR1 is LGHNA and CDR2 is YSLEER. The CDR3 runs to 15 residues. This clonotype came up a few times. Antigen unknown. The sequence derives from a female donor with breast cancer. Some clones in this sample may be carry-over from other donors' samples. V usage is TRBV4-3 and J usage is TRBJ1-2; possible D gene TRBD1, 5 bases. Material for sequencing was axillary lymph node tissue. The CDR3 DNA follows: TGCGCCAGCAGCCAAGTTTTGGGGGGGGGCTATGGCTACACCTTC. Amino acid sequence: CASSQVLGGGYGYTF.